This passage covers 6 T cell receptor beta chains from one sample sequenced in a study of shared clonotypes between healthy human individuals. Generated by immunoSEQ multiplex PCR, the TCRdb table keeps only in-frame clones and is missing some. The sample consists of fewer than 600,000 clones, 75% to 80% of them appearing once. The sequenced sample consisted of PBMCs. Receptors originate from a woman in her thirties or forties in good health. Some clones in this sample may be carry-over from other donors' samples.

Notes on this clone: It differs at one base from a far larger clone, so likely a read error. The same CDR3 arises from other DNA sequences in this sample as well. The CDR3 DNA reads TGCAGCGTTGAGGTGGGTGACTACCCCGCGGGATACACCATATATTTT. Translated, it gives CSVEVGDYPAGYTIYF. The rearrangement links TRBV29-1 to TRBJ1-3; D not resolved. This CDR3 contains 16 residues. Per the germline V gene, CDR1 is SQVTM and CDR2 is ANQGSEA. V was shortened by 3 bases and J by 8 bases, with 23 bases between the two germline ends.

This clone is a singleton in its sample. The CDR3, as DNA: TGTGCCAGCAGCTCAACAGGGAGCACAGATACGCAGTATTTT. Translating gives CASSSTGSTDTQYF. The chain combines TRBV5-6 with TRBJ2-3; a weak D match, TRBD1 (6 bases). The CDR3 has 14 amino acids. The V end lost 3 bases, the J end lost 0 bases, and 8 bases lay between the germline ends. Germline V lookup: CDR1 SGHDT, CDR2 YYEEEE.

This chain connects TRBV30 to TRBJ2-7; D ambiguous. CDR3 length: 13 amino acids. The V end lost 7 bases, the J end lost 2 bases, and 15 bases lay between the germline ends. Germline CDR1 is GTSNPN and CDR2 is SVGIG (reference sequence). The CDR3 is CASHPDGAYEQYF. CDR3 coding DNA: TGTGCCTCGCATCCAGACGGAGCCTACGAGCAGTACTTC.

This clone has only a few counts. The V call is TRBV30, the J call TRBJ2-2; D remains unclear. There are 16 residues in the CDR3. V was trimmed by 0 bases and J by 4 bases, leaving 15 bases between them. Germline lookup yields CDR1 GTSNPN and CDR2 SVGIG (reference sequence). CDR3 DNA: TGTGCCTGGAGTGTAGGTCACAGCCCGAGCACCGGGGAGCTGTTTTTT. Protein: CAWSVGHSPSTGELFF.

This clone was counted once. The chain uses TRBV7-2 and TRBJ2-7, with 9 bases matching TRBD2. This CDR3 contains 16 residues. The V segment lost 4 bases and the J segment 2 bases; nucleotides outside the gene matches: 9. The germline gives CDR1 SGHTA, CDR2 FQGNSA. In DNA form, the CDR3 reads TGTGCCAGCAGCTCTCCGACTAGCGGAGTCCCCTACGAGCAGTACTTC. As protein: CASSSPTSGVPYEQYF.

V and J are TRBV9 and TRBJ2-7; D is unresolved. V lost 0 bases and J lost 2, with 15 bases in between. There are 16 residues in the CDR3. Germline CDR1 is SGDLS and CDR2 is YYNGEE. CDR3 DNA: TGTGCCAGCAGCGTAGAGGGTTGGACGGCCACCTACGAGCAGTACTTC. Its translation is CASSVEGWTATYEQYF.